One sample yielded the 3 T cell receptor beta chains listed below, sequenced in a study of OX40 agonist ivuxolimab in advanced cancers. Sequencing was performed with immunoSEQ multiplex PCR; in TCRdb, only in-frame clones are kept and a portion is missing. The sample has almost 80,000 clones, about 83% seen once. The starting material was CD4+ or CD8+ T cells sorted from blood, obtained in a trial of the OX40 agonist ivuxolimab. These TCRs come from an adult with an advanced solid tumor such as melanoma, head and neck, liver or kidney cancer.

The DNA for the CDR3 is TGTGCCAGCAGCCTCTTTAGGGGAACAAATTCACCCCTCCACTTT. Residues: CASSLFRGTNSPLHF. The chain uses TRBV11-2 and TRBJ1-6, with TRBD1 as a possible D gene (5 bases). With 5 bases removed from V and 7 bases from J, the gap between germline ends came to 15 bases. This CDR3 has 15 amino acids. CDR1 and CDR2 from the germline V gene are SGHAT and FQNNGV.

This chain links TRBV11-1 with TRBJ2-7; TRBD2 matches 10 bases. The CDR3 has 17 amino acids. V trimming: 5 bases; J trimming: 3 bases; junction bases outside the gene matches: 13. Germline CDR1 and CDR2: SGHAT and FQDESV (reference sequence). The CDR3 is CASSLTWGLANGYEQYF. In DNA, the CDR3 is TGTGCCAGCAGCCTGACATGGGGACTAGCGAATGGCTACGAGCAGTACTTC.

The chain uses TRBV6-1 and TRBJ2-3; D not certain. CDR1 and CDR2 from the germline V gene are MNHNS and SASEGT. Trimming took off 4 bases at V and 1 base at J, with 9 bases between the two ends. The CDR3 contains 14 residues. DNA for the CDR3: TGTGCCAGCAGTGGGGCAGCCCGCACAGATACGCAGTATTTT. Encoded protein: CASSGAARTDTQYF.